This TCR beta chain is drawn from a study of cytotoxic CD8 clonotypes in ibrutinib-treated CLL. Germline V gene data show CDR1 as SGHRS and CDR2 as YFSETQ. This CDR3 spans 15 amino acids. J gave up 4 bases and V 4 bases, and 8 bases lay outside the gene matches. The data were produced by immunoSEQ multiplex PCR, yet TCRdb's version contains in-frame clones alone and is incomplete. The table has over 120,000 clones, 60% to 85% seen once. The source material was PBMCs, sampled after 24 months of ibrutinib treatment. The gene calls are TRBV5-1 and TRBJ2-3, with 8 bases fitting TRBD2. The TCR sequence derives from a human donor with chronic lymphocytic leukemia. The CDR3 coding sequence is TGCGCCAGCAGCCTGACTAGCGTTGGCGCAGATACGCAGTATTTT. It translates to CASSLTSVGADTQYF.